Described below is a single T cell receptor beta chain sequence and its context. The repertoire was sequenced with immunoSEQ multiplex PCR; TCRdb's copy has only in-frame clones and lacks some. The data show under 300,000 clones, approximately 80% seen once. This record belongs to a study of blood T cell repertoires in COVID-19. J was trimmed by 4 bases and V by 4 bases; bases with no gene match: 6. The CDR3 is made up of 15 amino acids. Germline values: CDR1 SGHRS, CDR2 YFSETQ. The sequence came from a man aged 40-49 years who had recovered from COVID-19. J is TRBJ2-7 and V is TRBV5-1, with TRBD2 identical over 12 bases. The sequenced sample was PBMCs or T cells enriched from blood (not recorded which). CDR3 amino acids: CASSLRTSGAYEQYF. In nucleotides, the CDR3 is TGCGCCAGCAGCCTTCGGACTAGCGGGGCGTACGAGCAGTACTTC. Full variable domain (remainder filled in from reference TRBV5-1 and TRBJ2-7): KAGVTQTPRYLIKTRGQQVTLSCSPISGHRSVSWYQQTPGQGLQFLFEYFSETQRNKGNFPGRFSGRQFSNSRSEMNVSTLELGDSALYLCASSLRTSGAYEQYFGPGTRLTVT.